This T cell receptor beta chain was captured by sequencing in a study of T-cell memory formation after mild COVID-19. Looking at the study overall: Largely, the TCR clusters proved donor specific. Study results and limitations: Some clones that responded turned up in pre-infection memory, which suggests that cross-reactive memory joined in. Contracting clones from day 15 to 85 showed balanced CD4/CD8; later expanders favored CD4+.

Constant-segment primers and 5'RACE yielded cDNA libraries for TCR alpha and TCR beta, each carrying sample barcodes and UMIs. TCRdb reprocessed the 5' RACE reads via MiXCR and lists one record per CDR3 protein. This table holds approximately 400,000 distinct CDR3 sequences, around 24% found once. V was trimmed by 2 bases and J by 0 bases, leaving 4 bases between them. The germline gives CDR1 DFQATT, CDR2 SNEGSKA (reference sequence). The CDR3 extends over 12 amino acids. This clonotype turned up a few times. Its cognate antigen is unknown. The chain has TRBV20-1 and TRBJ1-2; D is undetermined. The receptor's source is an adult woman who had mild COVID-19 (a few samples of this study predate the infection). Cell type and time point are not known. Material: PBMCs or a T cell subset sorted from them (not recorded which). DNA of the CDR3: TGCAGTGCTAGAAGGTCTAACTATGGCTACACCTTC. Translated, it gives CSARRSNYGYTF.